A selection of T cell receptor beta chains follows, all from one sample in a study of blood T cell repertoires in COVID-19. TCRdb keeps only in-frame clones here, not all; method: immunoSEQ multiplex PCR. The sample carries just over 250,000 clones, 80% to 90% recorded once. Sequences were obtained from peripheral blood. Source of these receptors: a woman aged 50 to 60 with acute or convalescent COVID-19. Both conserved end residues are part of each CDR3.

v_call	cdr3_aa
TRBV11-2	CASSPDRGAYNEQFF
TRBV30	CAWRPSTSTYEQYF
TRBV30	CAWSGGYGYTF
TRBV24-1	CATSEVAATSTDTQYF
TRBV7-2	CASSLGFRGDEAFF
TRBV18	CASSPRALPTYGYTF
TRBV4-3	CASSQDPSSGRTDTQYF
TRBV11-2	CASSKRGNYGYTF
TRBV20-1	CSARPGDTQYF
TRBV24-1	CATSGAGSGEQYF
TRBV15	CATSRASGRVTPGEQFF
TRBV19	CASSRTDTYEQYF
TRBV7-9	CASRGQGAYEQYF
TRBV24-1	CATGTGNQPQHF
TRBV10-3	CAISGGREEQPQHF
TRBV7-2	CASSLVGTAYGYTF
TRBV7-2	CASSLDSSGNTIYF
TRBV18	CASSPTRDTEAFF
TRBV5-1	CASSLGHLNTEAFF
TRBV19	CASSMGQFGQPQHF
TRBV3-1/TRBV3-2	CASSRTPREQYF
TRBV18	CASQGQQDNEQFF
TRBV2	CASSVDLAGGSYEQYF
TRBV2	CASSAGQVIYEQYF
TRBV18	CASSPLEREAEQYF
TRBV7-9	CASSLGNRRSEAFF
TRBV5-1	CASSLRSSPKQYF
TRBV9	CASSVESVNSPLHF
TRBV25-1	CASSDDRGNQPQHF
TRBV10-2	CASSEGGETQYF
TRBV23-1	CASGQGALTNEKLFF
TRBV10-3	CAISEDRVGEQYF
TRBV29-1	CSVERLRGEGTQYF
TRBV19	CASSLPHTGRNEKLFF
TRBV7-3	CASSLALAAYNEQFF
TRBV7-2	CASSFYQETQYF
TRBV5-4	CASSDPGRGSTEAFF
TRBV28	CASSFGGSNTEAFF
TRBV5-4	CASSSTSGRIYYNEQFF
TRBV5-1	CASIPMTSGSGADTQYF
TRBV28	CASSRRLSPLHF
TRBV7-9	CASSLDTQHTQYF
TRBV19	CASSRTGGIEKLFF
TRBV6-1	CASSEDYSPLPSSEQYF
TRBV5-1	CASSLFPDSNTGELFF
TRBV9	CASRSGLVDEQFF
TRBV30	CAWSVQDRGNSPLHF
TRBV9	CASSVEASWGGEQFF
TRBV28	CASSPAGDRAYEKLFF
TRBV19	CASSGGRRAEEKLFF
TRBV27	CASSPSSGWSEQYF
TRBV6-5	CASRSGNQPQHF
TRBV5-6	CASSDLAGGTYNEQFF
TRBV6-1	CASSEGLNPLSGYNEQFF